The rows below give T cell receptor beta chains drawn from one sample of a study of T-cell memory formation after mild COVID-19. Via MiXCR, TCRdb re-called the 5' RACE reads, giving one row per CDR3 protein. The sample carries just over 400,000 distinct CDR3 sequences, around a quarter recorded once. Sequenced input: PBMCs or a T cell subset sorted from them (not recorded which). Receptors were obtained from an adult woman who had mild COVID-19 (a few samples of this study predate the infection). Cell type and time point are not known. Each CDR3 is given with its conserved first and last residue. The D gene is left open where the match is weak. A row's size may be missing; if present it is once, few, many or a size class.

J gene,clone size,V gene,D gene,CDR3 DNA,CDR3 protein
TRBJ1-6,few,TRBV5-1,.,TGCGCCAGCAGCTTGGTTGGCCCCAGCAGGAGTAATTCACCCCTCCACTTT,CASSLVGPSRSNSPLHF
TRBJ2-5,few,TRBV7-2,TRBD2,TGTGCCAGCAGCTCTAGCGGGAGGCCCCAAGAGACCCAGTACTTC,CASSSSGRPQETQYF
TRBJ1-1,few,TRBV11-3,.,TGTGCCAGCAGCTTACGGTTGGTCCCCAGGAACACTGAAGCTTTCTTT,CASSLRLVPRNTEAFF
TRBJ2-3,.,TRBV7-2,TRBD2,TGTGCCAGCAGCCACGGACTAGCGGGAGGGCCGTTCGGGGATACGCAGTATTTT,CASSHGLAGGPFGDTQYF
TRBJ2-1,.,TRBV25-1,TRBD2,TGTGCCAGCAGTGGACAATCGGGCGGGAGCAACGATGAGCAGTTCTTC,CASSGQSGGSNDEQFF
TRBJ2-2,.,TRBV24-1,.,TGTGCCACCGGTACGCTCAACACCGGGGAGCTGTTTTTT,CATGTLNTGELFF
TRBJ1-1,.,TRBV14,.,TGTGCCAGCAGCCAAACCGCGTGGGCTTTCTTT,CASSQTAWAFF
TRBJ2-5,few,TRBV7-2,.,TGTGCCAGCAGCTTAGGCCCCACGTATGAAGAGACCCAGTACTTC,CASSLGPTYEETQYF
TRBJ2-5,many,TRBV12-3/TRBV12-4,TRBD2,TGTGCCAGTCGGACTAGCCGGAGGGGAGAGACCCAGTACTTC,CASRTSRRGETQYF
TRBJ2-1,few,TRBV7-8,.,TGTGCCAGCAGCTTAGAAGCGTTGGGCTCCTACAATGAGCAGTTCTTC,CASSLEALGSYNEQFF
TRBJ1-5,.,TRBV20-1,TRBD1,TGCAGTGCCCAGGACAGGGGCTGGAATCAGCCCCAGCATTTT,CSAQDRGWNQPQHF
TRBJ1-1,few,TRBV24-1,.,TGTGCCACCAGTGTGACAGGCGGTTCTGAAGCTTTCTTT,CATSVTGGSEAFF
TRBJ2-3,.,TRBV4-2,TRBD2,TGTGCCAGCAGCCAAGAAGGGACTAGCGGGGGACTCTATACGCAGTATTTT,CASSQEGTSGGLYTQYF
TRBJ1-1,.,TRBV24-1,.,TGTGCCGCCCAACAGAGCCTGAACACTGAAGCTTTCTTT,CAAQQSLNTEAFF
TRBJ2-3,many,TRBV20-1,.,TGCAGTGTCCATCCAGGGACAGATACGCAGTATTTT,CSVHPGTDTQYF
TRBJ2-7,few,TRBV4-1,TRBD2,TGCGCCAGCAGCCAAGAGGGTTTTGAGGGACTAGCGACAATTCCCTACGAGCAGTACTTC,CASSQEGFEGLATIPYEQYF
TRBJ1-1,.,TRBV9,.,TGTGCCAGCAGCGTAAAGGACCTGGGGTCCCACACTGAAGCTTTCTTT,CASSVKDLGSHTEAFF
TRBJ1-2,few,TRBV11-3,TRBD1,TGTGCCAGCAGCTCTGGGACAGGCATCAACTATGGCTACACCTTC,CASSSGTGINYGYTF
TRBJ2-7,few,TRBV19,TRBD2,TGTGCCAGTAGTATATCACGGGGGGGCCGTTACGAGCAGTACTTC,CASSISRGGRYEQYF
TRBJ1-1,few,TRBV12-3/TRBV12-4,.,TGTGCCAGCACCCTGGGACGGTTGAACACTGAAGCTTTCTTT,CASTLGRLNTEAFF
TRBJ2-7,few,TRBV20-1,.,TGCAGTGTTAGGCGGGTGGACGACAGGTACGAGCAGTACTTC,CSVRRVDDRYEQYF
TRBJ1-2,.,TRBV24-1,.,TGTGCCACCAGTGATTGGGGTAACTATGGCTACACCTTC,CATSDWGNYGYTF
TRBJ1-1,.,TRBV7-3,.,TGTGCCAGCAGCTTAATCCCAACGCGCGGGGTGGGCACTGAAGCTTTCTTT,CASSLIPTRGVGTEAFF
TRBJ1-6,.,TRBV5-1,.,TGCGCCAGCAGCTTGGACAGTTTCAATTCACCCCTCCACTTT,CASSLDSFNSPLHF
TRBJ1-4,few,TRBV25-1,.,TGTGCCAGCAGTGACTGGGAGTTTAATGAAAAACTGTTTTTT,CASSDWEFNEKLFF
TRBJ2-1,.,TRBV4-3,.,TGCGCCAGCAGCCTGACGCCGAGCTCCTACAATGAGCAGTTCTTC,CASSLTPSSYNEQFF
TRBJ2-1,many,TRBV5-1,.,TGCGCCAGCAGAGTTACACAACAGAAAGAGCAGTTCTTC,CASRVTQQKEQFF
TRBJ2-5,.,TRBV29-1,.,TGCAGCGTTGAAGGGGGGCGATATCTCACAGGGTACCAAGAGACCCAGTACTTC,CSVEGGRYLTGYQETQYF
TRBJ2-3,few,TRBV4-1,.,TGCGCCAGCAGCCAAGTAGGCACAGATACGCAGTATTTT,CASSQVGTDTQYF
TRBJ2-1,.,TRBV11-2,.,TGTGCCAGCAGCTTAGGCCCCAGGCCGGCTTACAATGAGCAGTTCTTC,CASSLGPRPAYNEQFF
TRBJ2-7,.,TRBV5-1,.,TGCGCCAGCAGCATCGGGGGAGGCTACGAGCAGTACTTC,CASSIGGGYEQYF
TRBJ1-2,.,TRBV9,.,TGTGCCAGCAGCGTAAATGGGGAAACCTACACCTTC,CASSVNGETYTF
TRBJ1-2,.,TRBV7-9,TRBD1,TGTGCCAGCAGTCAGTCCACGCCCGGGACAGGGGGCAATGGCTACACCTTC,CASSQSTPGTGGNGYTF
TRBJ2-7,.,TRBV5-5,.,TGTGCCAGCAGTAGTAGCACTGCGGACTACGAGCAGTACTTC,CASSSSTADYEQYF
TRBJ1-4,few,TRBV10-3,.,TGTGCCATCAATAATGAAAAACTGTTTTTT,CAINNEKLFF
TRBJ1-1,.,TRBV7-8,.,TGTGCCACCCAGAACACTGAAGCTTTCTTT,CATQNTEAFF
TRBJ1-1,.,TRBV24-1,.,TGTGCCACCACACCGTCGGAGGGAACTGAAGCTTTCTTT,CATTPSEGTEAFF
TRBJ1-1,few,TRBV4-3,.,TGCGCCAGCACCGTGCAGATGAACACTGAAGCTTTCTTT,CASTVQMNTEAFF
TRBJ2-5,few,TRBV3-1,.,TGTGCCAGCAGCCCCGCGGGGGCGGGGGCCTTCCAAGAGACCCAGTACTTC,CASSPAGAGAFQETQYF
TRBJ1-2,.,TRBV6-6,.,TGTGCCAGCAGTAATACGCAGGGGCCCTATGGCTACACCTTC,CASSNTQGPYGYTF
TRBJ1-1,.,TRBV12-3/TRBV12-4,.,TGTGCCAGCAGTTTTGAGGCAGTCAACACTGAAGCTTTCTTT,CASSFEAVNTEAFF
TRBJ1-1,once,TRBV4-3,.,TGCGCCAGCAGCCAAGTCATTTCAGGGATAGCTTTCTTT,CASSQVISGIAFF
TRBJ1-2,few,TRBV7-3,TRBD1,TGTGCCAGCAGCCTAGAGGGACAGCCCCGCTATGGCTACACCTTC,CASSLEGQPRYGYTF
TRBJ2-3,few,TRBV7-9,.,TGTGCCAGCAGCTTGGGGAAGACAGATACGCAGTATTTT,CASSLGKTDTQYF
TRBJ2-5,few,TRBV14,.,TGTGCCAGCAGCCAAGGATGGTCACGGGGCCAAGAGACCCAGTACTTC,CASSQGWSRGQETQYF
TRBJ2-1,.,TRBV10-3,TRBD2,TGTGCCATGGGACTAGCGGGAGCTAATGAGCAGTTCTTC,CAMGLAGANEQFF
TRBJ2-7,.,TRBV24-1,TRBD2,TGTGCCACCAGTGACCCGACTAGCGGGAAATACGAGCAGTACTTC,CATSDPTSGKYEQYF
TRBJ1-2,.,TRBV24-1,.,TGTGCCACCAGTGCCAGAGGACAGAACTATGGCTACACCTTC,CATSARGQNYGYTF
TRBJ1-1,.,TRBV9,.,TGTGCCAGCAGCGTAAGTAAAGGCAGGGGTGAAGCTTTCTTT,CASSVSKGRGEAFF
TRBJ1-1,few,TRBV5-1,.,TGCGCCAGCAGCTCTGGGGGGGGAAGCACTGAAGCTTTCTTT,CASSSGGGSTEAFF
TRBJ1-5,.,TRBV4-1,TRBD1,TGCGCCAGCAGCCCAGGAGGAGACGGACAGGGCTCAAGTCAGCCCCAGCATTTT,CASSPGGDGQGSSQPQHF
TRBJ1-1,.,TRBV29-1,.,TGCAGCGCGAACCGACGGAGGCCTGAAGCTTTCTTT,CSANRRRPEAFF
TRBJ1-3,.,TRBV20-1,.,TGCAGTGCCCCGACCCAGGGAACTGGAAACACCATATATTTT,CSAPTQGTGNTIYF
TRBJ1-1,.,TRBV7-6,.,TGTGCCAGCAGCTTGACAGGAGGAATGAACACTGAAGCTTTCTTT,CASSLTGGMNTEAFF